The next 8 T cell receptor beta chains were all read from a single sample in a study of control samples from healthy donors and cancer patients. Sequencing was performed with immunoSEQ multiplex PCR; in TCRdb, only in-frame clones are kept and a portion is missing. The sample has 150,000 to 200,000 clones, around 90% seen once. Material for sequencing was blood. The receptor source for this set is a man younger than 35 in good health.

V and J are TRBV28 and TRBJ2-3; D ambiguous. The germline V and J ends were trimmed by 3 bases and 6 bases, with 4 bases remaining between them. The CDR3 extends over 11 amino acids. Germline V gene lookup returns CDR1 MDHEN and CDR2 SYDVKM. This chain's CDR3 is CASSFEDTQYF. The CDR3 bases are TGTGCCAGCAGTTTTGAGGATACGCAGTATTTT.

This clone was recorded at least ten times. The rearrangement links TRBV19 to TRBJ1-1, with 7 bases fitting TRBD1. This CDR3 spans 15 amino acids. The germline V gene encodes CDR1 LNHDA and CDR2 SQIVND (reference sequence). Trimming removed 5 bases from V and 5 bases from J; junction bases left unmatched: 11. CDR3 amino acids: CASSSHHQGGTEAFF. For the CDR3, the DNA is TGTGCCAGTAGTTCGCATCACCAGGGGGGGACTGAAGCTTTCTTT.

The chain uses TRBV3-1 (or the pseudogene TRBV3-2) and TRBJ2-1, with D perhaps given as TRBD1 or TRBD2 (6 bases each). The CDR3 has 15 residues. Per germline, CDR1 LGHDT and CDR2 YNNKEL (reference sequence). Trimming took 0 bases from V and 8 from J, leaving 14 bases between them. CDR3: CASSQDHRGQDEQFF. In nucleotides, the CDR3 is TGTGCCAGCAGCCAAGATCATCGGGGGCAGGATGAGCAGTTCTTC.

The chain uses TRBV28 and TRBJ1-1; D not certain. V lost 4 bases to trimming and J lost 5 bases, with 17 bases between them. Germline CDR1 reads MDHEN; CDR2 reads SYDVKM. The CDR3 is made up of 15 amino acids. In DNA form, the CDR3 reads TGTGCCAGCAGTTCCGGGCCTTTCGGGAGGACTGAAGCTTTCTTT. Translation gives CASSSGPFGRTEAFF. The full variable domain, completed using reference TRBV28 and TRBJ1-1, is DVKVTQSSRYLVKRTGEKVFLECVQDMDHENMFWYRQDPGLGLRLIYFSYDVKMKEKGDIPEGYSVSREKKERFSLILESASTNQTSMYLCASSSGPFGRTEAFFGQGTRLTVV.

The V call is TRBV5-1, the J call TRBJ2-5; the D gene could be TRBD1 or TRBD2 (5 bases each). The CDR3 consists of 15 residues. The ends were cut back, 4 bases at V and 2 bases at J, with 15 bases in the middle. The germline V gene encodes CDR1 SGHRS and CDR2 YFSETQ. CDR3: CASSPAGSRQETQYF. CDR3 nucleotide sequence: TGCGCCAGCAGCCCAGCAGGGAGTAGGCAAGAGACCCAGTACTTC.

V gene TRBV27 combines with J gene TRBJ1-1, with a tentative D call TRBD1 (5 bases). The V gene's germline CDR1 is MNHEY and CDR2 SMNVEV (reference sequence). The CDR3 runs 14 residues. Trimming pared 6 bases from V and 4 bases from J, leaving 15 bases between. The chain's CDR3 is CASSQGLLGTEAFF. In DNA, the CDR3 is TGTGCCAGCAGCCAGGGCCTACTGGGCACTGAAGCTTTCTTT.

This sequence joins TRBV18 and TRBJ1-2; D may be TRBD1 (5 bases). The CDR3 is 15 amino acids. Between the trimmed V and J ends, which lost 2 bases and 2 bases, there was a span of 12 bases. Germline V CDR1 and CDR2: KGHSH, LQKENI. CDR3 nucleotides: TGTGCCAGCTCACCATCCATGGGGGAGAACTATGGCTACACCTTC. This encodes CASSPSMGENYGYTF. Full variable domain (remainder filled in from reference TRBV18 and TRBJ1-2): NAGVMQNPRHLVRRRGQEARLRCSPMKGHSHVYWYRQLPEEGLKFMVYLQKENIIDESGMPKERFSAEFPKEGPSILRIQQVVRGDSAAYFCASSPSMGENYGYTFGSGTRLTVV.

The J gene is TRBJ2-2, the V gene TRBV7-3; perhaps D is TRBD1 or TRBD2 (6 bases each). The germline V gene has CDR1 SGHTA and CDR2 FQGTGA. V lost 6 bases and J 6 bases, leaving 14 bases between the germline ends. The CDR3 is 14 amino acids. CDR3 sequence: CASRQGPGAGELFF. The CDR3 DNA sequence: TGTGCCAGCAGACAGGGACCGGGGGCCGGGGAGCTGTTTTTT.